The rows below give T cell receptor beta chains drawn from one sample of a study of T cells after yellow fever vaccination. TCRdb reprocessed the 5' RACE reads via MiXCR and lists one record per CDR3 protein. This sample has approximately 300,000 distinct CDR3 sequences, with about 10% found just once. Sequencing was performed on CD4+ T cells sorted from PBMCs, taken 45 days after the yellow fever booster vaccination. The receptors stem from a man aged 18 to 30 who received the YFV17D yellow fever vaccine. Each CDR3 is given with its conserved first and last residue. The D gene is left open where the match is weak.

CDR3 protein: CASTRASGRSTDTQYF
D gene: TRBD2
V gene: TRBV6-5

CDR3 protein: CASSQGGLATGELFF
D gene: TRBD2
V gene: TRBV5-1

CDR3 protein: CASSGSWGALGTDTQYF
D gene: .
V gene: TRBV5-5

CDR3 protein: CASSSLYKLAGGLRNEQFF
D gene: TRBD2
V gene: TRBV11-2

CDR3 protein: CASRSFIGQGETDTQYF
D gene: TRBD1
V gene: TRBV11-2

CDR3 protein: CASSERQGLETQYF
D gene: TRBD1
V gene: TRBV28

CDR3 protein: CASSHRDSYNEQFF
D gene: .
V gene: TRBV7-9

CDR3 protein: CASSLAGTGVPQHF
D gene: .
V gene: TRBV7-2

CDR3 protein: CASSHRELSNTEAFF
D gene: .
V gene: TRBV4-1

CDR3 protein: CASSQEGRGGETQYF
D gene: TRBD2
V gene: TRBV4-2

CDR3 protein: CATSRGRGLGNEKLFF
D gene: .
V gene: TRBV15